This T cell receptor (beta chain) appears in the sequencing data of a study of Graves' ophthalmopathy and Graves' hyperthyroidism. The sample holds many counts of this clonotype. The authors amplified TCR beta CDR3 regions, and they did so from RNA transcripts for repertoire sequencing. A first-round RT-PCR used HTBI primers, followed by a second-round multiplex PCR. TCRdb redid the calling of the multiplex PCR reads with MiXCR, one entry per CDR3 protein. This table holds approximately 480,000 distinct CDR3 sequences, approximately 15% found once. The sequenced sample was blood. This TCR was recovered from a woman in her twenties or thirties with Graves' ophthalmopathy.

The CDR3 coding sequence is TGTGCCAGCAGTTTTAGGTCCTACGAGCAGTACTTC. This codes for CASSFRSYEQYF. The V call is TRBV12-3 or TRBV12-4, the J call TRBJ2-7; no firm D call. V was shortened by 3 bases and J by 1 base, with 4 bases between the two germline ends. CDR3 length equals 12 residues.